One sample yielded the 10 T cell receptor beta chains listed below, sequenced in a study of cytomegalovirus exposure and HLA in healthy donors. Use of 60 Vbeta and 13 Jbeta primers characterized the PCR. Sequenced by immunoSEQ multiplex PCR; TCRdb stores in-frame clones only, minus some. The sample yields about 150,000 clones, approximately 80% seen once. Material for sequencing was PBMCs. The receptors originated from a male donor in good health and CMV-seronegative.

This sequence joins TRBV27 and TRBJ1-5; unclear D gene. Trimming stripped 1 base from V and 0 bases from J, with 7 bases between. Germline V gene lookup returns CDR1 MNHEY and CDR2 SMNVEV (reference sequence). CDR3 size: 15 residues. CDR3 region: CASSLYGVSNQPQHF. The CDR3 DNA is TGTGCCAGCAGTTTATACGGGGTTAGCAATCAGCCCCAGCATTTT.

J is TRBJ2-1 and V is TRBV1; the D segment call TRBD2 is taken from the table without a DNA check. TRBV1 is listed as a pseudogene. The CDR3 sequence is 17 residues long. The CDR3 here is CTSSQEVSGGIYNEQFF. The CDR3, as DNA: TGCACCAGCAGCCAAGAGGTTAGCGGGGGAATATACAATGAGCAGTTCTTC.

The chain is built from TRBV28 and TRBJ2-5, with 9 bases aligning to TRBD1. The CDR3 is made up of 16 amino acids. Germline loops: CDR1 MDHEN, CDR2 SYDVKM. The ends lost 6 bases at V and 4 bases at J; junction bases unmatched: 12. DNA of the CDR3: TGTGCCAGCAGGGGATCGGGACAGGGAGGGGGAGAGACCCAGTACTTC. It is translated as CASRGSGQGGGETQYF.

The chain joins TRBV10-1 to TRBJ1-1, with D perhaps matching TRBD1 (5 bases). CDR1 and CDR2 from the germline V gene are WNHNN and SYGVQD (reference sequence). The length of the CDR3 is 15 residues. Trimming removed 6 bases at V and 1 base at J, with 15 bases between. The DNA for the CDR3 is TGCGCCAGCAGCGAATACAGGTCAGGGAACACTGAAGCTTTCTTT. It specifies CASSEYRSGNTEAFF.

The rearrangement links TRBV11-2 to TRBJ2-7; 15 nucleotides align to TRBD2. The CDR3 loop spans 18 amino acids. The germline gives CDR1 SGHAT, CDR2 FQNNGV. V gave up 4 bases and J gave up 6 bases; unmatched junction bases: 13. CDR3: CASSYSWTSGRARREQYF. The CDR3 DNA is TGTGCCAGCAGCTATTCATGGACTAGCGGGAGGGCTAGACGCGAGCAGTACTTC.

The sample holds a few counts of this clone. This sequence joins TRBV7-3 and TRBJ2-3; D possibly corresponds to TRBD1 (6 bases). This CDR3 has 16 amino acids. V gave up 3 bases and J gave up 4 bases, with 17 bases separating them. From germline, CDR1 is SGHTA and CDR2 FQGTGA. The CDR3 DNA is TGTGCCAGCAGCTTTGGGACAACTCCGGTGGCAGATACGCAGTATTTT. Translation: CASSFGTTPVADTQYF.

This clone came up once. The genes are TRBV2 and TRBJ1-6, with 8 bases that match TRBD1. The V and J ends lost 6 bases and 9 bases, in that order; junction bases with no gene match: 4. Germline assignment: CDR1 SNHLY and CDR2 FYNNEI. The CDR3 totals 13 residues. The CDR3 DNA sequence: TGTGCCAGCAGCGGACAGGGTGGTTCACCCCTCCACTTT. Translated, it gives CASSGQGGSPLHF.

The CDR3 loop reads CASSETPYGYTF. CDR3 coding DNA: TGTGCCAGCAGTGAGACACCCTATGGCTACACCTTC. The chain joins TRBV6-1 to TRBJ1-2; D not certain. CDR1 and CDR2 from the germline V gene are MNHNS and SASEGT. CDR3 length: 12 amino acids. V was trimmed by 3 bases and J by 4 bases, leaving 6 bases between them.

The V call is TRBV6-1, the J call TRBJ2-7, with TRBD2 matching over 10 bases. V trimming: 7 bases; J trimming: 1 base; junction bases outside the gene matches: 1. The CDR3 consists of 13 residues. Germline V CDR1 and CDR2: MNHNS, SASEGT. This CDR3 is CASKLAGSYEQYF. CDR3 DNA sequence: TGTGCCAGCAAACTAGCGGGGTCCTACGAGCAGTACTTC.

The chain recombines TRBV6-1 with TRBJ2-7; a possible D gene is TRBD1 (7 bases). The V gene's germline CDR1 is MNHNS and CDR2 SASEGT. There are 15 residues in the CDR3. V was pared by 6 bases and J by 1 base, with 16 bases between. CDR3 region: CASRQGTVGSYEQYF. The CDR3 DNA follows: TGTGCCAGCAGACAGGGGACTGTGGGTTCCTACGAGCAGTACTTC.